Below are 9 T cell receptor beta chains sequenced from a single sample in a study of T cell responses to AZD1222 COVID-19 vaccine. Assay: immunoSEQ multiplex PCR; the TCRdb copy retains only in-frame clones and omits some. The sample yields roughly 150,000 clones, about 87% seen once. This sample comprised peripheral blood, obtained on day 0 of MenACWY control vaccination. These receptors were collected from an adult in good health.

The V and J genes are TRBV30 and TRBJ1-6; D not resolved. CDR1 is GTSNPN and CDR2 is SVGIG in the germline V gene (reference sequence). Trimming removed 2 bases at V and 9 bases at J, with 14 bases between. The CDR3 is 14 amino acids. CDR3 nucleotides: TGTGCCTGGAGTCTTCGGACCGGTTCTTCACCCCTCCACTTT. Its translation: CAWSLRTGSSPLHF.

V usage is TRBV6-5 and J usage is TRBJ2-2, with 7 bases that match TRBD2. J was trimmed by 5 bases and V by 2 bases; bases with no gene match: 5. Germline values: CDR1 MNHEY, CDR2 SVGAGI. This CDR3 is 15 amino acids long. The CDR3 region is CASSYRRGTTGELFF. The CDR3 nucleotides read TGTGCCAGCAGTTACAGGCGGGGGACGACCGGGGAGCTGTTTTTT.

This clone was counted only a few times. The chain couples TRBV4-1 to TRBJ1-6; 7 positions match TRBD1. V gave up 0 bases and J gave up 6 bases; unmatched junction bases: 11. This CDR3 is built from 18 residues. The germline V gene has CDR1 MGHRA and CDR2 YSYEKL. CDR3 sequence (DNA): TGCGCCAGCAGCCAAGACCCCACAGGGGTCGGGCGTAATTCACCCCTCCACTTT. The encoded protein is CASSQDPTGVGRNSPLHF.

The rearrangement joins TRBV21-1 to TRBJ1-1; the table names TRBD1, a call not compared with the DNA. TRBV21-1 is assigned pseudogene status. The CDR3 is 16 residues long. As DNA, the CDR3 is TGTGCCAGCAGCATTAAATATCAGGAAGGGGACACTGAAGCTTTCTTT. Translating gives CASSIKYQEGDTEAFF.

The gene calls are TRBV7-2 and TRBJ2-1, with D perhaps matching TRBD1 (5 bases). V was cut by 1 base and J by 9 bases, with 10 bases left in between. In germline, CDR1 is SGHTA, CDR2 FQGNSA. The CDR3 has 13 residues. The CDR3 sequence: CASSLEWGAEQFF. Written as DNA, the CDR3 is TGTGCCAGCAGCTTAGAGTGGGGCGCTGAGCAGTTCTTC. Drawing the rest from reference TRBV7-2 and TRBJ2-1, the complete variable domain is GAGVSQSPSNKVTEKGKDVELRCDPISGHTALYWYRQSLGQGLEFLIYFQGNSAPDKSGLPSDRFSAERTGGSVSTLTIQRTQQEDSAVYLCASSLEWGAEQFFGPGTRLTVL.

The J gene is TRBJ2-7, the V gene TRBV7-2; no reliable D call. Deletions cut 1 base from V and 6 bases from J, with 10 bases between. The CDR3 has 13 amino acids. Looked up from germline, CDR1 is SGHTA and CDR2 is FQGNSA. This CDR3 is CASSLGPHTEQYF. The CDR3 region has the DNA TGTGCCAGCAGCTTAGGACCCCACACCGAGCAGTACTTC.

This clone is a singleton in its sample. The CDR3 region is CASTGTRYGYTF. CDR3 sequence (DNA): TGTGCCAGTACTGGGACGCGGTATGGCTACACCTTC. The genes are TRBV19 and TRBJ1-2; tentatively, D is TRBD1 (5 bases). Trimming left V 7 bases short and J 5 bases short, with 11 bases between. CDR1 LNHDA and CDR2 SQIVND come from the germline V gene (reference sequence). The CDR3 is made up of 12 amino acids.

This clone was found a few times. A read error may account for a junction end that differs from germline. The gene calls are TRBV6-2 or TRBV6-3 and TRBJ2-7; 10 bases agree with TRBD1. CDR3 size: 16 residues. The germline V gene has CDR1 MNHEY and CDR2 SVGEGT. The CDR3 nucleotides are TGTGCCAGCAGTCACTCGACCGGGACAGGGGTTGGGGAGCAGTACTTC. Translating gives CASSHSTGTGVGEQYF.

The chain employs TRBV29-1 and TRBJ1-1, with a weak D call TRBD1 (6 bases). The CDR3 spans 13 residues. Trimming took off 7 bases at V and 1 base at J, with 13 bases between the two ends. Germline loops: CDR1 SQVTM, CDR2 ANQGSEA. The CDR3 region has the DNA TGCAGCGCCGCGGACAGACCGAACACTGAAGCTTTCTTT. Encoded protein: CSAADRPNTEAFF. The whole variable domain, filled in from reference TRBV29-1 and TRBJ1-1, reads SAVISQKPSRDICQRGTSLTIQCQVDSQVTMMFWYRQQPGQSLTLIATANQGSEATYESGFVIDKFPISRPNLTFSTLTVSNMSPEDSSIYLCSAADRPNTEAFFGQGTRLTVV.